The 23 T cell receptor beta chains given below trace back to one sample, sequenced in a study of tumor and adjacent non-tumor tissue in lung cancer. A modified ARM-PCR protocol with three rounds of nested PCR amplified TCRbeta. TCRdb reanalysed the multiplex PCR reads using MiXCR and keeps one entry per CDR3 protein. The table shows about 100,000 distinct CDR3 sequences, with roughly two thirds occurring only once. No cell sorting was done before RNA was extracted from the tissue. Distant lung tissue was collected more than 3 cm away from the tumor edge. Sequencing input: distant non-tumor lung tissue. These receptors originate from a man aged 25 to 45 with non-small cell lung cancer.

Details on this clonotype: This may be a read error: a much more frequent sequence differs by one nucleotide. The chain joins TRBV20-1 to TRBJ2-7, with TRBD2 matching 8 bases. The CDR3 covers 11 residues. Germline V gene lookup returns CDR1 DFQATT and CDR2 SNEGSKA (reference sequence). The V gene end was trimmed by 8 bases and the J gene end by 7 bases; junction bases not matched to a gene: 7. CDR3 in amino acids: CSTAGGEEQYF. In DNA, the CDR3 is TGCAGTACCGCGGGGGGCGAGGAGCAGTACTTC.

A remark on this clonotype: The CDR3 carries no conserved terminal phenylalanine or tryptophan, so it likely arises from a read error. The CDR3 reads CASSRLGGTDTQYC. In nucleotides, the CDR3 is TGTGCCAGTAGCCGACTAGGCGGCACAGATACGCAGTATTGT. The gene calls are TRBV11-2 and TRBJ2-3; the D gene is possibly TRBD2 (6 bases). CDR1 and CDR2 from the germline V gene are SGHAT and FQNNGV. Trimming took 9 bases from V and 1 from J, leaving 14 bases between them. The CDR3 extends over 14 amino acids.

This clonotype appeared a few times. A single base separates this from a much larger clone, so it may be a read error. The chain recombines TRBV20-1 with TRBJ2-3, with 10 bases fitting TRBD1. The V gene's germline CDR1 is DFQATT and CDR2 SNEGSKA (reference sequence). The CDR3 extends over 14 amino acids. CDR3 in DNA: TGCAGTGCTAGATCGACAGGGGGCGCAGATACGCACTATTTT. Amino acid sequence: CSARSTGGADTHYF.

Note on this clonotype: The conserved phenylalanine or tryptophan is not found at the CDR3 terminus, so this likely reflects a read error. The chain carries TRBV12-3 or TRBV12-4 and TRBJ2-7; 8 bases match TRBD1. The V gene end was trimmed by 8 bases and the J gene end by 7 bases; junction bases not matched to a gene: 22. The CDR3 has 17 amino acids. CDR3 in amino acids: CASGSLYPGTGRGEQYL. As DNA, the CDR3 is TGTGCCAGCGGTTCCCTTTACCCAGGGACAGGAAGGGGGGAGCAGTACCTC.

Concerning this clonotype: One end of the junction does not line up with germline, which may come from a read error. The rearrangement links TRBV11-2 to TRBJ2-2; TRBD1 might be the D (5 bases). There are 17 residues in the CDR3. CDR1 SGHAT and CDR2 FQNNGV come from the germline V gene. The CDR3 sequence is CASSPKVDSANTRELFF. DNA of the CDR3: TGTGCCAGCAGCCCTAAAGTCGACAGCGCGAACACCAGGGAACTGTTTTTT.

The sample holds many counts of this clonotype. This chain links TRBV6-2 or TRBV6-3 with TRBJ2-5; tentative D call: TRBD2 (6 bases). V lost 4 bases, J lost 3 bases, and 24 bases lay in between. The CDR3 extends over 18 amino acids. The germline gives CDR1 MNHEY, CDR2 SVGEGT. The CDR3 is CASSFPAFQRVGEETQYF. The CDR3 DNA sequence: TGTGCCAGCAGTTTTCCAGCCTTTCAGCGGGTTGGGGAAGAGACCCAGTACTTC.

This clonotype was counted ten times or more. The chain is built from TRBV20-1 and TRBJ2-5; the match to TRBD1 covers 7 bases. V shed 6 bases, J shed 2 bases, and the junction held 6 bases outside the gene matches. The CDR3 consists of 13 residues. Per the germline V gene, CDR1 is DFQATT and CDR2 is SNEGSKA (reference sequence). The chain's CDR3 is CSARQGGQETQYF. CDR3 bases: TGCAGTGCCAGACAGGGCGGGCAAGAGACCCAGTACTTC.

Of note for this clonotype: This may be a read error: a much more frequent sequence differs by one nucleotide. The chain recombines TRBV20-1 with TRBJ2-3; 10 bases fit TRBD1. Germline CDR1 and CDR2: DFQATT and SNEGSKA (reference sequence). This CDR3 contains 13 residues. V gave up 8 bases and J gave up 7 bases; unmatched junction bases: 9. The CDR3 bases are TGCAGTTCGACAGGGGGCTCCTCAAATACGCAGTATTTT. Translating gives CSSTGGSSNTQYF.

About this clonotype: One end of the junction is discordant with germline, which a read error may explain. The chain carries TRBV14 and TRBJ2-1; D is perhaps TRBD1 (6 bases). Germline-derived CDR1 and CDR2 are SGHDN and FVKESK. The CDR3 is 16 amino acids. The CDR3: CASSQPGTLSYNEQFF. The CDR3 nucleotides read TGTGCCAGCAGCCAACCCGGGACACTGTCCTATAATGAGCAATTCTTC.

Worth noting for this clonotype: Since a much larger clone is just one base distant, this may be a read error. V and J are TRBV12-5 and TRBJ2-3; 9 nucleotides line up with TRBD1. J lost 7 bases, V lost 5 bases, and 7 bases had no gene match. CDR3 length equals 14 residues. Germline loops: CDR1 LGHNT, CDR2 FRNRAP. The CDR3 nucleotides are TGTGCTAGTGGTCTAGGGACAGGGACAAATACGCAGTATTTT. Its translation is CASGLGTGTNTQYF.

Comments on this clonotype: Germline is not matched at one junction end, which may reflect a read error. This chain links TRBV11-3 with TRBJ2-1; tentative D call: TRBD2 (6 bases). The CDR3 contains 18 residues. The germline V gene encodes CDR1 SGHNT and CDR2 YENEEA. The CDR3 DNA is TGTGCCAGTAGCTTAGCCAGCGGGTCTTTTAGCTCCTACAATGAGCAGTTCTTC. Its translation is CASSLASGSFSSYNEQFF.

A word on this clonotype: This could be a read error, since a much larger clone is one nucleotide away. The rearrangement links TRBV20-1 to TRBJ2-3; D is possibly TRBD2 (5 bases). Germline lookup yields CDR1 DFQATT and CDR2 SNEGSKA (reference sequence). V was cut by 2 bases and J by 3 bases, with 12 bases left in between. This CDR3 has 14 residues. The CDR3 loop is CSARYFGGTDTQYF. CDR3 bases: TGCAGTGCTAGATATTTCGGCGGGACAGATACGCAGTATTTT.

Of note for this clonotype: A much larger clone lies one base from this, so it may be a read error. The J gene is TRBJ2-1, the V gene TRBV10-2, with 10 bases aligning to TRBD2. Germline V gene sequence: CDR1 WSHSY, CDR2 SAAADI. This CDR3 is built from 13 residues. V trimming: 10 bases; J trimming: 5 bases; junction bases outside the gene matches: 5. The CDR3 nucleotides read TGCGCCATCTCTAGCGGGAGTAACAATGAGCAGTTCTTC. Translated, it gives CAISSGSNNEQFF.

The rearrangement links TRBV11-2 to TRBJ2-2; D is possibly TRBD1 (6 bases). This CDR3 is built from 18 residues. The germline V and J ends were trimmed by 9 bases and 1 base, with 24 bases remaining between them. Germline V gene sequence: CDR1 SGHAT, CDR2 FQNNGV. The CDR3 is CASNPGLGPQGNTGELFF. The DNA for the CDR3 is TGTGCCAGTAACCCGGGGTTAGGCCCACAGGGGAACACCGGGGAGCTGTTTTTT.

V gene TRBV11-2 combines with J gene TRBJ2-7, with 8 bases matching TRBD2. Germline V CDR1 and CDR2: SGHAT, FQNNGV. The J segment lost 5 bases and the V segment lost 5 bases, leaving 11 bases of the junction unmatched. The CDR3 loop spans 15 amino acids. This CDR3 is CASSTPGTRFHEQYF. CDR3 DNA sequence: TGTGCCAGCAGCACCCCCGGGACTAGGTTCCACGAGCAGTACTTC. Using reference TRBV11-2 and TRBJ2-7 for the parts outside the CDR3, the full variable domain is EAGVAQSPRYKIIEKRQSVAFWCNPISGHATLYWYQQILGQGPKLLIQFQNNGVVDDSQLPKDRFSAERLKGVDSTLKIQPAKLEDSAVYLCASSTPGTRFHEQYFGPGTRLTVT.

In its sample, this clonotype was seen once. The chain links TRBV30 to TRBJ2-1, with D maybe TRBD2 (6 bases). CDR3 size: 13 residues. Trimming cost V 7 bases and J 4 bases, with 14 bases left between them. Germline CDR1 reads GTSNPN; CDR2 reads SVGIG (reference sequence). The CDR3 coding sequence is TGTGCCTCCCAAGGGGACTCATACAATGAGCAGTTCTTC. It is translated as CASQGDSYNEQFF.

This clonotype turned up a few times. A clone one base away is much larger, so this may be a read error. The chain recombines TRBV6-1 with TRBJ1-6; D not resolved. This CDR3 is 17 amino acids long. Germline V gene lookup returns CDR1 MNHNS and CDR2 SASEGT. DNA for the CDR3: TGTGCCAGCAGTGCCCCTTGGGGTAATTTACGAGGTTCACCCCCCCACTTT. Translated, it gives CASSAPWGNLRGSPPHF.

About this clonotype itself: Since a much larger clone is just one base distant, this may be a read error. This chain's CDR3 is CASGPAGANEQYF. The CDR3 coding sequence is TGTGCCAGCGGCCCGGCGGGGGCGAATGAGCAGTACTTC. The V and J genes are TRBV14 and TRBJ2-7; a possible D gene is TRBD2 (7 bases). Looked up from germline, CDR1 is SGHDN and CDR2 is FVKESK. This CDR3 is 13 amino acids long. Trimming took off 8 bases at V and 7 bases at J, with 18 bases between the two ends.

For this clonotype: One end of the junction fails to match germline, which may point to a read error. V is TRBV20-1 and J is TRBJ1-3; D unclear. Germline CDR1 is DFQATT and CDR2 is SNEGSKA (reference sequence). This CDR3 region has 13 residues. For the CDR3, the DNA is TGCAGTGCTAATCAACACTCTGGAAACATCATATATTTT. Translating it yields CSANQHSGNIIYF.

With regard to this clonotype: Mismatch with germline at one junction end may stem from a read error. The chain recombines TRBV12-3 or TRBV12-4 with TRBJ2-3; possibly TRBD1 for D (6 bases). The CDR3 sequence is 13 residues long. In DNA, the CDR3 is TGTGCCAGCAGCACAGGGACACGGTACACGCAGTGTTTT. Its protein is CASSTGTRYTQCF.

With respect to this clonotype: Sequence at one end of the junction differs from germline and may be a read error. The rearrangement joins TRBV5-1 to TRBJ2-3, with a weak D call TRBD2 (6 bases). Germline CDR1 reads SGHRS; CDR2 reads YFSETQ. The CDR3 covers 13 residues. The CDR3 loop is CASSLGLTDTQYF. The CDR3 DNA is TGCGCAAGCAGCTTGGGACTCACGGATACGCAGTATTTT.

In the case of this clonotype: Germline is not matched at one junction end, which may reflect a read error. V and J are TRBV11-2 and TRBJ2-7; D is possibly TRBD2 (6 bases). The CDR3 length is 14 residues. CDR1 and CDR2 from the germline V gene are SGHAT and FQNNGV. The CDR3 here is CAGSLALRGHEQYF. CDR3 DNA sequence: TGTGCCGGCAGCTTAGCTTTGCGGGGCCACGAGCAGTACTTC. The full variable domain, completed using reference TRBV11-2 and TRBJ2-7, is EAGVAQSPRYKIIEKRQSVAFWCNPISGHATLYWYQQILGQGPKLLIQFQNNGVVDDSQLPKDRFSAERLKGVDSTLKIQPAKLEDSAVYLCAGSLALRGHEQYFGPGTRLTVT.

By its share, this clonotype is large (0.1 to 1%). This sequence joins TRBV20-1 and TRBJ2-2, with 8 bases identical to TRBD1. The CDR3 has 12 residues. Germline V lookup: CDR1 DFQATT, CDR2 SNEGSKA (reference sequence). The CDR3 sequence: CSAQGGTGELFF. The DNA for the CDR3 is TGCAGCGCACAGGGGGGCACCGGGGAGCTGTTTTTT.